This paragraph covers one T cell receptor (beta chain) sequence. Its antigen target is currently unknown. The cohort was made up of under 800 healthy bone marrow donors. At the time of sampling, every cohort member was nominally healthy, though immune exposures that went unrecorded were likely present. The donor tested CMV seronegative and was one of the 352 seronegative cohort members. A peripheral blood sample was collected from each donor, and TCR beta sequencing was performed on peripheral blood mononuclear cells. The Qiagen DNeasy Blood Extraction Kit was used to extract genomic DNA from the blood cell samples. The method behind the library was the immunoSEQ multiplex PCR assay. For the multiplex PCR, a mixture combining 60 forward primers for TCR Vbeta segments and 13 reverse primers for TCR Jbeta segments was used. Amplification of the CDR3 region of rearranged TCR beta genes was performed with a multiplex PCR assay on genomic DNA. On the Illumina HiSeq System, the amplified TCR beta libraries were sequenced as 87-base-pair reads. The authors' pipeline ran thus. In a later analysis, some 80 million unique TCR beta chains were counted across the roughly 700 repertoires, and around 10 million of these chains were shared by at least two donors. A nearest-neighbor algorithm error-corrected the raw reads and collapsed the reads into unique sequences, merging closely related sequences to remove PCR and sequencing errors. CDR3 sequences were aligned to IMGT reference sequences to assign V, D and J gene segments. For a sequence to be retained, a match of at least six nucleotides was required to both a V gene segment and a J gene segment. Rearrangements were classified as productive when the CDR3 lacked stop codons and remained in frame with V and J, and all other rearrangements were classified as non-productive. CDR3 was defined by IMGT convention, running from the second conserved V-encoded cysteine to the conserved J-encoded phenylalanine. In an earlier analysis of roughly 610 of the donors, sequences lacking an unambiguous match to a single V gene segment were excluded. In an earlier analysis of several hundred of the donors, V segments were called functional above 56.7% productive rearrangements and were called segregating when the between-donor standard deviation exceeded 5%. To diagnose cytomegalovirus status from the catalog of TCR beta chain sequences, a statistical classification framework was built. In a later analysis, V and J genes were assigned by comparing TCR nucleotide sequences against IMGT/GENE-DB human TR gene sequences. In a later analysis, CDR3 sequences and most-parsimonious VDJ recombination scenarios were assigned using the TCRdist pipeline. In a later analysis, each TCR beta chain was defined by its CDR3 amino acid sequence together with its V-gene family, and reads without a unique V-gene family were excluded. As a way to deal with suspected cross-contamination and a sequencing artifact, a later analysis dropped roughly 620 nucleotide sequences that were highly shared and had low generation probability. In a later analysis, a clonal expansion index was calculated for each public chain from normalized within-repertoire ranks of inferred template counts. Generation probabilities in a later analysis came from a VDJ recombination model fitted to out-of-frame rearrangements, and those results were checked against IGoR. A later analysis scored TCR-TCR, TCR-HLA and TCR-CMV co-occurrence with hypergeometric tests, applying a repertoire-size bias correction to TCR pairs. To estimate false discovery rates, a later analysis permuted the HLA or CMV assignments 20 times. In a later analysis, co-occurring TCRs were grouped using DBSCAN, with TCRdist sequence similarity added in when clustering inside HLA-allele-positive subsets. For co-occurrence clustering, repertoires with fewer than 30,000 or more than 120,000 public chains were excluded, along with five repertoires with anomalous nucleotide sharing. In its TCRdb copy, this immuneACCESS table keeps in-frame sequences only and misses some clones. Where compared with another copy, unresolved V genes explain less than half of these, and the others have no known cause. V, J and clone size were drawn from that table, and D and trimming were deduced from the DNA. The table held for this sample gives about 40,000 clones. Approximately 2% of the sample lies in the top ten.

The data were taken from a study of cytomegalovirus exposure and HLA in healthy donors (dated by TCRdb to 2015 to 2018). In the study overall: An earlier analysis of roughly 610 of the donors reported about 280 Gb of sequence data and 117 million unique TCR beta sequences obtained from some 170 million T cells. The number of donors typed differed by locus, with 629-630 for A, B, C, DRB1 and DQB1, roughly 520 for DQA1, approximately 580 for DPA1, and over 400 for DPB1. All discovery cohort repertoires had been generated on a single sequencing platform. Because of strong linkage in the cohort, roughly five DR-DQ haplotypes were treated as single units for association and clustering. Genome-wide SNP genotypes for about 65% of the 666 donors were used in a later genetic analysis, which treated that subset as a discovery cohort. The study aimed to test whether signatures of past pathogen exposure could be identified by cataloging public T cell receptors. In a later analysis, previously published TCR beta repertoires from 500 to 750 donors were re-analyzed and high-resolution HLA genotyping was added so that TCR occurrence patterns could be studied. Across around 400 genotyped donors of the cohort, an average of roughly 250,000 unique TCR beta nucleotide sequences per donor were sequenced, and 15% to 20% of those sequences were non-productive. High-throughput TCR immunosequencing, statistical association of individual TCRs with disease status, and machine learning were combined to predict cytomegalovirus infection status. An early release covering 550 to 650 HLA-typed donors comprised roughly 300 gigabases of sequencing data and around 86 million unique TCR sequences. An earlier analysis of about 600 of the donors used high-throughput TCR beta sequencing to judge whether each TCR beta V gene segment behaved as functional or pseudogenic. HLA typing included class I and class II loci at four-digit resolution. Rather than using new phenotypic data, the later analysis identified candidate immune exposures from TCR beta sequences and from how often those sequences occurred across donors. Of the roughly 400 genotyped donors, less than 85% were placed in the genetic ancestry cluster associated with self-reported Caucasian donors. The study used immunosequencing to profile the T cell repertoires of approximately 630 subjects and linked those repertoires to cytomegalovirus serostatus. Donor age, sex, ethnicity and CMV serostatus were collected together with the repertoire data. In addition to the first cohort of 666 subjects, a separate validation cohort of approximately 120 different subjects was used.

The investigation overall reported the following: In vitro tests confirmed that a few of the cytomegalovirus-associated TCR beta chains recognize cytomegalovirus antigens. Strong co-occurrence of HLA alleles, especially DR and DQ, made assigning TCR associations to individual alleles difficult. The classifier was reported to diagnose cytomegalovirus status with high specificity and sensitivity in both the original cohort and the validation cohort. At a false discovery rate of 0.05, a later analysis linked approximately 18,000 TCR beta sequences to specific HLA alleles. The cohort was sequenced for TCR beta chains only, and without alpha or paired-chain data the features that could be detected were limited. HLA typing was unavailable for some donors at each locus, so association tests used only the typed subset. Presence/absence analyses assumed roughly uniform sequencing depth across donors, an assumption that may not hold. In an earlier analysis of under 600 of the donors, most TCR beta V segments were observed in productive rearrangements about 90% or about 30% of the time, broadly matching IMGT annotations. In a later analysis, TCR association rates were found to vary across HLA loci, with the most associated TCRs seen for DRB1 alleles and the fewest for HLA-C alleles. In a later analysis, most CMV-associated TCR beta chains were found to appear HLA-restricted, with HLA associations seemingly driven largely by CMV exposure. The study gave a list of roughly 150 TCR beta chains associated with cytomegalovirus. Across donors, most TCR sequences were observed very rarely, whereas some public TCRs were present in many individuals. The authors suggested that the approach could potentially be extended to other disease states and immunological phenotypes. Immune exposure information for the cohort was limited to CMV serostatus. The earlier analysis of about 600 of the donors excluded around 17 rarely observed V segments, including chromosome 9 orphons, because counts were too low. Several of the top co-occurrence clusters appeared to be linked to parvovirus B19, influenza, CMV and Epstein-Barr virus, according to a later analysis. V-gene and J-gene trimming of TCR beta chains was associated with a missense DCLRE1C variant in a later genetic analysis, and the association was replicated in an independent cohort. Correlated functional status among segregating V segments might reflect linkage disequilibrium, but an unknown experimental factor could not be ruled out. A further reported finding was that TCR beta sequences accurately predicted the HLA-A and HLA-B alleles for most subjects in the first cohort. In a later analysis, HLA-associated TCR beta chains showed more clonal expansion and lower generation probabilities than non-associated chains that were equally common. A cluster of highly shared sequence variants was judged likely to represent a technical artifact of the sequencing pipeline. Some IMGT-functional V segments, including TRBV6-2 and TRBV6-3, could not be distinguished by the 87-base-pair reads and were therefore excluded. According to a later genetic analysis, donors in an Asian-associated ancestry cluster had fewer N-insertions in productive TCRs than the approximately 700-donor mean.

CDR1 and CDR2, looked up from the germline V gene (reference sequence), are MNHNY and SVGAGI. Trimming costs V 0 bases and J 5 bases, and their ends lie 16 bases apart. The CDR3 holds 16 amino acids from the cysteine to the phenylalanine. Only the CDR3 DNA stays, 48 bases, in frame from base 1. The receptor's source is a woman aged 25 to 39 in good health and CMV-seronegative. The chain couples TRBV6-6 to TRBJ1-1; tentative D gene TRBD1, with 6 bases matching. The source material was PBMCs. The CDR3 is CASSYSLGEGGTEAFF. The bases read TGTGCCAGCAGTTACTCTCTTGGTGAGGGGGGGACTGAAGCTTTCTTT.